The 9 T cell receptor beta chains reported below all come from one sample, sequenced in a study of T cells in Graves' hyperthyroidism and ophthalmopathy. TCR beta CDR3 regions were amplified from RNA transcripts. When the TCR CDR3 underwent first-round RT-PCR, the HTBI primer set was used. One entry per CDR3 protein, called by TCRdb with MiXCR from the multiplex PCR reads. The data show 37,000 or so distinct CDR3 sequences, with 52% seen just once and roughly 16% held by the top ten. The sequenced sample consisted of blood. All receptors derive from a man aged 35 to 55 with Graves' ophthalmopathy.

This clonotype was observed at least ten times. The J gene is TRBJ2-5, the V gene TRBV6-6; D call uncertain. Trimming removed 9 bases at V and 5 bases at J, with 10 bases between. The germline V gene encodes CDR1 MNHNY and CDR2 SVGAGI (reference sequence). The CDR3 extends over 11 amino acids. The CDR3 loop is CASENGETQYF. The CDR3, as DNA: TGTGCCAGTGAAAACGGCGAGACCCAGTACTTC.

In its sample, this clonotype was seen many times. This chain links TRBV4-2 with TRBJ1-1, with 10 bases aligning to TRBD1. Germline loops: CDR1 LGHNA, CDR2 YNFKEQ. The CDR3 is 15 residues long. V shed 1 base and J 3 bases; nucleotides not matched to a gene: 2. The CDR3 coding sequence is TGTGCCAGCAGCCAAGGGGGGACAGGGGACACTGAAGCTTTCTTT. This translates into CASSQGGTGDTEAFF.

This clonotype was seen at least ten times. CDR3 in DNA: TGCAGTGCAAAGGACAGGGGGCGAACTAATGAAAAACTGTTTTTT. Amino acid sequence: CSAKDRGRTNEKLFF. This sequence joins TRBV20-1 and TRBJ1-4; 11 bases agree with TRBD1. Germline CDR1 is DFQATT and CDR2 is SNEGSKA (reference sequence). The CDR3 is made up of 15 amino acids. Trimming took 6 bases from V and 1 from J; bases not matched to a gene: 4.

The chain couples TRBV27 to TRBJ2-5; 8 bases fit TRBD2. Germline V CDR1 and CDR2: MNHEY, SMNVEV (reference sequence). Trimming at V came to 5 bases and at J to 2 bases, leaving 10 bases not matched to a gene. The CDR3 sequence is 16 residues long. CDR3 coding DNA: TGTGCCAGCAGTCCCGGGGGGGGACGCTCTCAAGAGACCCAGTACTTC. Translated, it gives CASSPGGGRSQETQYF.

In its sample, this clonotype was seen many times. The J gene is TRBJ2-5, the V gene TRBV20-1; possible D gene TRBD1, 7 bases. The CDR3 is made up of 16 amino acids. V lost 2 bases and J 2 bases, leaving 18 bases between the germline ends. Germline values: CDR1 DFQATT, CDR2 SNEGSKA (reference sequence). This CDR3 is CSARSRGMTGQETQYF. The CDR3 nucleotides are TGCAGTGCTAGATCACGGGGGATGACAGGGCAAGAGACCCAGTACTTC.

The CDR3: CALGLQAVSTDTQYF. In DNA, the CDR3 is TGTGCCCTGGGCCTCCAGGCTGTGAGCACAGATACGCAGTATTTT. The chain is built from TRBV25-1 and TRBJ2-3; no clear D. Per germline, CDR1 MGHDK and CDR2 SYGVNS. With 11 bases removed from V and 0 bases from J, the gap between germline ends came to 18 bases. The CDR3 has 15 residues.

This clonotype was observed at least ten times. The chain couples TRBV12-3 or TRBV12-4 to TRBJ1-5; D is perhaps TRBD1 (5 bases). The V and J ends lost 6 bases and 5 bases respectively, with 26 bases between them. This CDR3 is 18 amino acids long. CDR3 sequence reads: CASSPEPRGQGGHQPQHF. The CDR3 region has the DNA TGTGCCAGCAGCCCGGAACCACGTGGCCAGGGTGGGCATCAGCCCCAGCATTTT.

This clonotype was picked up many times. The chain links TRBV27 to TRBJ2-7; 7 bases are a match to TRBD1. CDR1 is MNHEY and CDR2 is SMNVEV in the germline V gene (reference sequence). The length of the CDR3 is 15 residues. The V and J ends lost 5 bases and 6 bases, in that order; junction bases with no gene match: 13. The CDR3 is CASSQMTGSLGEQYF. DNA of the CDR3: TGTGCCAGCAGTCAGATGACAGGGAGCCTCGGCGAGCAGTACTTC.

This clonotype was observed a single time. The chain joins TRBV5-1 to TRBJ1-5, with 9 bases that match TRBD1. V was pared by 7 bases and J by 11 bases, with 19 bases of the junction left unmatched. The germline V gene encodes CDR1 SGHRS and CDR2 YFSETQ. The length of the CDR3 is 16 residues. The CDR3 loop reads CASGLGQGNGQETQHF. For the CDR3, the DNA is TGCGCCAGCGGACTCGGACAGGGGAACGGTCAAGAGACCCAGCATTTT.